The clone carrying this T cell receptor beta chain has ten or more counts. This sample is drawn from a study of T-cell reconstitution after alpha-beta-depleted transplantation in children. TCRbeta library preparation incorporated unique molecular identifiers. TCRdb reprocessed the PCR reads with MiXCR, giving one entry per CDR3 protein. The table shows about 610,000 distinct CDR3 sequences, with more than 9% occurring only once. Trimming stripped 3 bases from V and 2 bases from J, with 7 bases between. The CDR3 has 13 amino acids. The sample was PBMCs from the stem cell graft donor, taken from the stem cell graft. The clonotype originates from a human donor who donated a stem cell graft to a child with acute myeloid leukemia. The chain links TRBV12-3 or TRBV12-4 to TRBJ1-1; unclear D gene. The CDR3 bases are TGTGCCAGCAGTTTTCCCCCAAACACTGAAGCTTTCTTT. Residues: CASSFPPNTEAFF.